The source of this T cell receptor beta chain is a study of cytomegalovirus exposure and HLA in healthy donors. 60 Vbeta and 13 Jbeta primers were used in PCR. Libraries were prepared by immunoSEQ multiplex PCR; TCRdb keeps only in-frame clonotypes and omits some of them. The sample shows some 150,000 clones, approximately 75% of them seen only once. This clone was counted only a few times. Between the trimmed V and J ends, which lost 2 bases and 7 bases, there was a span of 17 bases. The CDR3 runs 15 residues. The germline gives CDR1 MNHNS, CDR2 SASEGT. Sequenced input: PBMCs. J is TRBJ1-2 and V is TRBV6-1; D gene unclear. This clonotype was sampled from a man aged 50 or older in good health and CMV-seropositive. The CDR3 here is CASSENPTTASGYTF. As DNA, the CDR3 is TGTGCCAGCAGTGAAAACCCCACGACTGCCTCTGGCTACACCTTC.